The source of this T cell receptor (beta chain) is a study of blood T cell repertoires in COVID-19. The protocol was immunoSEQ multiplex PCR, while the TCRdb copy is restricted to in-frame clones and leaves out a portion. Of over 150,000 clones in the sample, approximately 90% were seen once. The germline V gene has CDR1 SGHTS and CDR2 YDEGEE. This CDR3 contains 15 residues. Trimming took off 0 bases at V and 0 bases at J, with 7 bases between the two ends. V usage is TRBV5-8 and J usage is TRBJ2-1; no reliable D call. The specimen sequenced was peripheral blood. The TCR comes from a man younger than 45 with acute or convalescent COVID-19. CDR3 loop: CASSLGRSSYNEQFF. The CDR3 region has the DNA TGTGCCAGCAGCTTGGGACGGAGCTCCTACAATGAGCAGTTCTTC.